These T cell receptor beta chains were read from a single sample in a study of OX40 agonist ivuxolimab in advanced cancers. Here immunoSEQ multiplex PCR was the method, and the copy in TCRdb shows in-frame clones only, minus some. The sample has 70,000 to 80,000 clones, around nine tenths seen once. The sequences come from CD4+ or CD8+ T cells sorted from blood, collected in a trial of the OX40 agonist ivuxolimab. The receptors shown here come from an adult with an advanced solid tumor such as melanoma, head and neck, liver or kidney cancer. CDR3s include the opening cysteine and the closing phenylalanine or tryptophan. The D gene is left open where the match is weak. Where a row states a size, it is once, few, many or the class of an expanded clone; other rows omit it.

size: .; D: .; J: TRBJ1-4; V: TRBV5-5; DNA: TGTGCCAGCACCGAGGGACAAGTGGGGAAAAAACTGTTTTTT; CDR3: CASTEGQVGKKLFF
size: once; D: .; J: TRBJ2-2; V: TRBV2; DNA: TGTGCCAGCACCGCGGCGTACACCGGGGAGCTGTTTTTT; CDR3: CASTAAYTGELFF
size: .; D: TRBD2; J: TRBJ2-2; V: TRBV5-1; DNA: TGCGCCAGCAGCCTGGGGACTAGCGGGCGGAACACCGGGGAGCTGTTTTTT; CDR3: CASSLGTSGRNTGELFF
size: .; D: .; J: TRBJ1-3; V: TRBV29-1; DNA: TGCAGCGTTAACGGACCGGGTGGTGGAAACACCATATATTTT; CDR3: CSVNGPGGGNTIYF
size: .; D: TRBD1; J: TRBJ2-7; V: TRBV5-1; DNA: TGCGCCAGCAGTTACGGACAGGGGAGCTCTTACGAGCAGTACTTC; CDR3: CASSYGQGSSYEQYF
size: .; D: TRBD2; J: TRBJ2-7; V: TRBV9; DNA: TGTGCCAGCAGCCAGCTGGGGAGCGGGGAACCCTACGAGCAGTACTTC; CDR3: CASSQLGSGEPYEQYF
size: few; D: .; J: TRBJ2-7; V: TRBV7-2; DNA: TGTGCCAGCAGCTGGTCCCAGGGACCCTACGAGCAGTACTTC; CDR3: CASSWSQGPYEQYF
size: .; D: .; J: TRBJ1-1; V: TRBV7-8; DNA: TGTGCCAGCACCCAAGCGGGGGGGACTGAAGCTTTCTTT; CDR3: CASTQAGGTEAFF
size: .; D: .; J: TRBJ1-3; V: TRBV10-3; DNA: TGTGCCATCAGTGCCTTCGGCAACACCATATATTTT; CDR3: CAISAFGNTIYF
size: .; D: .; J: TRBJ2-1; V: TRBV29-1; DNA: TGCAGCGTTGAAGGTGGACAGTTCCACCAGGGCCAGCAGTTCTTC; CDR3: CSVEGGQFHQGQQFF
size: .; D: .; J: TRBJ2-7; V: TRBV5-1; DNA: TGCGCCAGCAGCTTGGGAACCAGGGCGCCCTCCGAGCAGTACTTC; CDR3: CASSLGTRAPSEQYF
size: .; D: .; J: TRBJ2-5; V: TRBV13; DNA: TGTGCCAGCAGCGGGCGAAAGGGGACCCAGTACTTC; CDR3: CASSGRKGTQYF
size: .; D: TRBD2; J: TRBJ2-3; V: TRBV7-2; DNA: TGTGCCAGCAGCTCGGGACTAGCGCGCACAGATACGCAGTATTTT; CDR3: CASSSGLARTDTQYF
size: .; D: .; J: TRBJ2-2; V: TRBV4-3; DNA: TGCGCCAGCAGCGTCGAGTCGAACACCGGGGAGCTGTTTTTT; CDR3: CASSVESNTGELFF
size: .; D: .; J: TRBJ2-3; V: TRBV28; DNA: TGTGCCAGCACTCACGGAGGGGCATCAGATACGCAGTATTTT; CDR3: CASTHGGASDTQYF
size: once; D: .; J: TRBJ1-2; V: TRBV7-9; DNA: TGTGCCAGCAGCCTCTCTCCAGGCGGACACTATGGCTACACCTTC; CDR3: CASSLSPGGHYGYTF
size: .; D: .; J: TRBJ2-3; V: TRBV29-1; DNA: TGCAGCGTTGTCGATACGCAGTATTTT; CDR3: CSVVDTQYF
size: .; D: .; J: TRBJ2-7; V: TRBV5-4; DNA: TGTGCCAGCAGGCGGGCCGGGCTAAATGGACGGGAGCAGTACTTC; CDR3: CASRRAGLNGREQYF
size: .; D: .; J: TRBJ2-3; V: TRBV11-1; DNA: TGTGCCAGCAGCTTTGGCGGAAGGACAGATACGCAGTATTTT; CDR3: CASSFGGRTDTQYF
size: .; D: TRBD1; J: TRBJ1-2; V: TRBV4-3; DNA: TGCGCCAGCAGCATACTACCTCCGGGACAGGGTGGCTCTAACTATGGCTACACCTTC; CDR3: CASSILPPGQGGSNYGYTF
size: .; D: .; J: TRBJ1-2; V: TRBV9; DNA: TGTGCCAGCAGCGTAGGGGAGGGCAGGGAGTTCGGCTACACCTTC; CDR3: CASSVGEGREFGYTF
size: .; D: .; J: TRBJ2-5; V: TRBV28; DNA: TGTGCCAGCAGTTTAGGAGGACGGCAGACGCAGACCCAGTACTTC; CDR3: CASSLGGRQTQTQYF
size: .; D: .; J: TRBJ1-1; V: TRBV2; DNA: TGTGCCAGCAGTGAAGGAGTCCCTGAAGCTTTCTTT; CDR3: CASSEGVPEAFF
size: once; D: .; J: TRBJ2-5; V: TRBV9; DNA: TGTGCCAGCAGCGTAGAACCGTTCGGCAGGGAGGCCCAGTACTTC; CDR3: CASSVEPFGREAQYF
size: .; D: TRBD2; J: TRBJ2-7; V: TRBV5-1; DNA: TGCGCCAGCAGCCCAGACCCGGGACTAGCGGGCCTAGGCAGCTCCTACGAGCAGTACTTC; CDR3: CASSPDPGLAGLGSSYEQYF
size: .; D: TRBD1; J: TRBJ1-2; V: TRBV5-4; DNA: TGTGCCAGCAGCTCCCGACAGGGATTCTATGGCTACACCTTC; CDR3: CASSSRQGFYGYTF
size: .; D: TRBD2; J: TRBJ2-1; V: TRBV19; DNA: TGTGCCAGTAGTAAGCAACCGGGACTAGATGTCAATGAGCAGTTCTTC; CDR3: CASSKQPGLDVNEQFF
size: .; D: .; J: TRBJ2-3; V: TRBV6-5; DNA: TGTGCCAGCTCCCCCAGGGCCCCAGATACGCAGTATTTT; CDR3: CASSPRAPDTQYF
size: few; D: .; J: TRBJ1-5; V: TRBV2; DNA: TGTGCCAGCAGTGACCGAGGACGGATCAATCAGCCCCAGCATTTT; CDR3: CASSDRGRINQPQHF
size: .; D: .; J: TRBJ2-1; V: TRBV5-1; DNA: TGCGCCAGCAGCTTGGGACCGAACAATGAGCAGTTCTTC; CDR3: CASSLGPNNEQFF
size: .; D: .; J: TRBJ2-3; V: TRBV7-9; DNA: TGTGCCAGCAGAAACGAACTAACCACAGATACGCAGTATTTT; CDR3: CASRNELTTDTQYF
size: .; D: .; J: TRBJ2-1; V: TRBV7-2; DNA: TGTGCCAGCAGCTTAGAACGCAGGGATGGTGAGCAGTTCTTC; CDR3: CASSLERRDGEQFF
size: once; D: .; J: TRBJ2-7; V: TRBV7-3; DNA: TGTGCCAGCAGCTTATGGGCGGGCGGCGAGCAGTACTTC; CDR3: CASSLWAGGEQYF
size: .; D: .; J: TRBJ2-6; V: TRBV5-1; DNA: TGCGCCACCAAGACCAGCTCTGGGGCCAACGTCCTGACTTTC; CDR3: CATKTSSGANVLTF
size: few; D: TRBD1; J: TRBJ1-2; V: TRBV6-1; DNA: TGTGCCAGCAGCCCCGACAGGGACCCACTCTATGGCTACACCTTC; CDR3: CASSPDRDPLYGYTF
size: .; D: .; J: TRBJ1-1; V: TRBV7-2; DNA: TGTGCCAGCAGCTTAGGGGTAAGGTCGAGCACTGAAGCTTTCTTT; CDR3: CASSLGVRSSTEAFF
size: .; D: .; J: TRBJ1-4; V: TRBV6-1; DNA: TGTGCCAGCAGTGAAGACAGGTTTGCAACTAATGAAAAACTGTTTTTT; CDR3: CASSEDRFATNEKLFF
size: .; D: TRBD2; J: TRBJ2-7; V: TRBV7-2; DNA: TGTGCCAGCAGCCCGTTGCTAGCGGGAGACGAGCAGTACTTC; CDR3: CASSPLLAGDEQYF
size: .; D: TRBD2; J: TRBJ2-1; V: TRBV5-1; DNA: TGCGCCAGCAGCTTGGGACTAGCGGGGGAGGGTGAGCAGTTCTTC; CDR3: CASSLGLAGEGEQFF
size: .; D: TRBD1; J: TRBJ1-1; V: TRBV6-5; DNA: TGTGCCAGCAAGGGGACAGGGGGGAACACTGAAGCTTTCTTT; CDR3: CASKGTGGNTEAFF
size: once; D: .; J: TRBJ2-7; V: TRBV2; DNA: TGTGCCAGCAGTGAAGCCGGGGTTGGTGTGTCGGGGCAGTACTTC; CDR3: CASSEAGVGVSGQYF
size: .; D: .; J: TRBJ1-1; V: TRBV10-3; DNA: TGTGCCATCAGGAACCTTACGGGGATGAACACTGAAGCTTTCTTT; CDR3: CAIRNLTGMNTEAFF
size: .; D: .; J: TRBJ1-2; V: TRBV4-1; DNA: TGCGCCAGCAGCCAAGATTTCAAGGGAGTCTATAACTATGGCTACACCTTC; CDR3: CASSQDFKGVYNYGYTF
size: once; D: .; J: TRBJ1-3; V: TRBV9; DNA: TGTGCCAGCAGCGCCGTTCGCAACACCATATATTTT; CDR3: CASSAVRNTIYF
size: .; D: .; J: TRBJ2-5; V: TRBV15; DNA: TGTGCCACCAGCAGAGATTCTGTAGGGTTGAAGACCCAGTACTTC; CDR3: CATSRDSVGLKTQYF
size: .; D: .; J: TRBJ1-5; V: TRBV7-2; DNA: TGTGCCAGCAGCCTGTACACGAGAAATCAGCCCCAGCATTTT; CDR3: CASSLYTRNQPQHF
size: .; D: TRBD1; J: TRBJ1-5; V: TRBV2; DNA: TGTGCCAGCACTAGACAGGGGTTGCCTTCACCCTTTCAGCCCCAGCATTTT; CDR3: CASTRQGLPSPFQPQHF
size: .; D: .; J: TRBJ1-1; V: TRBV28; DNA: TGTGCCAGTGAATTGAAGCCAAACGAAGCTTTCTTT; CDR3: CASELKPNEAFF
size: once; D: .; J: TRBJ1-5; V: TRBV15; DNA: TGTGCCACCAGCAGGGCACGGGGTCAGGATTCGGGGCAATCTCAGCCCCAGCATTTT; CDR3: CATSRARGQDSGQSQPQHF
size: once; D: .; J: TRBJ1-2; V: TRBV28; DNA: TGTGCCAGCAGTTTATCTGGGGGCCTCGTCTATGGCTACACCTTC; CDR3: CASSLSGGLVYGYTF
size: .; D: TRBD1; J: TRBJ1-2; V: TRBV28; DNA: TGTGCCAGCAGTTTACCGACAGGGACTGGTGGCTACACCTTC; CDR3: CASSLPTGTGGYTF
size: .; D: TRBD2; J: TRBJ2-3; V: TRBV6-5; DNA: TGTGCCAGCAGTTACAGCCGGGGAGGGAGCACAGATACGCAGTATTTT; CDR3: CASSYSRGGSTDTQYF